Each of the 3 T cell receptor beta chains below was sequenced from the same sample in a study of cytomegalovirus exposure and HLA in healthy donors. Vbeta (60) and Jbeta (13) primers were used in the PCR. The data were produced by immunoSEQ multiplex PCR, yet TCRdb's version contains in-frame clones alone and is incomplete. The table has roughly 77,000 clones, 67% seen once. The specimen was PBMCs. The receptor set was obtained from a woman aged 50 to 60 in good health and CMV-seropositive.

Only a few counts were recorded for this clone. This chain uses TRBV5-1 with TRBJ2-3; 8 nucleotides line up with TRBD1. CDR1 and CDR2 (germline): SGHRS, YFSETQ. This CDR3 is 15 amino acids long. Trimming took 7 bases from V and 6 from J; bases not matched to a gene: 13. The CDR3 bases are TGCGCCAGCCGCGGACAGGGCTTTCGAACCGATACGCAGTATTTT. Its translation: CASRGQGFRTDTQYF.

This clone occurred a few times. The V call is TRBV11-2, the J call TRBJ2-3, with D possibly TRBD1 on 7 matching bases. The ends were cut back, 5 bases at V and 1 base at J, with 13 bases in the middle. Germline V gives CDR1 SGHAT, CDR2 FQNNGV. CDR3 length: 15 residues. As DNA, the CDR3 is TGTGCCAGCAGCCAGGGGGGTGTGGGCACAGATACGCAGTATTTT. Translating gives CASSQGGVGTDTQYF.

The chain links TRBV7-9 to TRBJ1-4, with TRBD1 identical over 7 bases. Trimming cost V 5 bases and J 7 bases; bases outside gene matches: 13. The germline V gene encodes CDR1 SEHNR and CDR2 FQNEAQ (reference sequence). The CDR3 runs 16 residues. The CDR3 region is CASSLGRTGPSEKLFF. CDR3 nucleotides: TGTGCCAGCAGCCTGGGACGGACAGGTCCATCTGAAAAACTGTTTTTT.